This entry describes one T cell receptor (beta chain). The data derive from a study of blood T cell repertoires in COVID-19. J gave up 2 bases and V 8 bases, and 6 bases lay outside the gene matches. The germline CDR1 and CDR2 sequences are MNHEY and SVGAGI. The CDR3 consists of 13 residues. Sequenced by immunoSEQ multiplex PCR; TCRdb stores in-frame clones only, minus some. The sample consists of approximately 180,000 clones, approximately 81% of them appearing once. The chain carries TRBV6-5 and TRBJ2-7; 7 bases fit TRBD1. Source material: peripheral blood. The source is a person in their 70s with COVID-19, enrolled during active disease. The CDR3 loop reads CASHKTGTYEQYF. CDR3 nucleotide sequence: TGTGCCAGCCATAAGACAGGGACCTACGAGCAGTACTTC.